This TCR beta chain comes out of a study of radiotherapy plus CTLA-4 blockade in lung cancer. Study observations and caveats: Reports identified early blood T cell clone dynamics, with interferon-beta, as the best response predictor.

Trimming pared 7 bases from V and 6 bases from J, leaving 18 bases between. The CDR3 runs 14 residues. Germline V lookup: CDR1 LNHDA, CDR2 SQIVND (reference sequence). Using immunoSEQ multiplex PCR, the repertoire was profiled, and TCRdb retains in-frame clones only, with some absent. Counted here are around 40,000 clones, 65% to 75% occurring once; the ten biggest clones make up 9.5% to 10%. In the case of this clone: Its cognate antigen is unknown.

The specimen comprised peripheral blood, sampled from a patient treated with radiotherapy plus ipilimumab. The chain uses TRBV19 and TRBJ1-2; a possible D gene is TRBD1 (5 bases). The TCR sequence derives from a human donor with non-small cell lung cancer who had stable disease on radiotherapy plus ipilimumab. Here the CDR3 reads CASNPRGERDGYTF. The CDR3 DNA reads TGTGCCAGTAACCCACGGGGGGAAAGGGATGGCTACACCTTC.